This passage covers 15 T cell receptor beta chains from one sample sequenced in a study of cytomegalovirus exposure and HLA in healthy donors. 60 Vbeta and 13 Jbeta primers were used in PCR. Clones were sequenced by immunoSEQ multiplex PCR, and TCRdb holds only the in-frame ones, with some missing. The sample contains about 98,000 clones, about 81% of which appear only once. The material sequenced was PBMCs. The receptors were sampled from a man between 18 and 35 years old in good health and CMV-seropositive.

This clone was seen more than once but under ten times. The chain employs TRBV7-9 and TRBJ1-1; D is unclear. The CDR3 is made up of 17 amino acids. Germline V gene data show CDR1 as SEHNR and CDR2 as FQNEAQ (reference sequence). The germline V and J ends were trimmed by 1 base and 2 bases, with 17 bases remaining between them. The DNA of the CDR3 is TGTGCCAGCAGCTTAGGTTTTGGAGGAGAACTAAACACTGAAGCTTTCTTT. Translated: CASSLGFGGELNTEAFF.

This chain's CDR3 is CSVPGTSGNTGELFF. The CDR3 bases are TGCAGCGTCCCAGGGACTAGCGGGAACACCGGGGAGCTGTTTTTT. The chain couples TRBV29-1 to TRBJ2-2; the match to TRBD2 covers 11 bases. Unmatched junction bases numbered 4, after V lost 6 bases and J lost 1 base. Germline-derived CDR1 and CDR2 are SQVTM and ANQGSEA. The CDR3 runs 15 residues.

The rearrangement joins TRBV18 to TRBJ2-1, with 7 bases aligning to TRBD1. The CDR3 loop spans 14 amino acids. V dropped 2 bases and J dropped 5; count of bases not matched to a gene: 3. The germline gives CDR1 KGHSH, CDR2 LQKENI. CDR3 sequence (DNA): TGTGCCAGCTCACCAGGACAGGCCGACAATGAGCAGTTCTTC. Translated: CASSPGQADNEQFF.

The chain uses TRBV5-5 and TRBJ2-1; 11 bases line up with TRBD2. V was clipped by 3 bases and J by 3 bases; unmatched bases: 2. Germline CDR1 and CDR2: SGHKS and YYEKEE (reference sequence). The CDR3 has 15 amino acids. The CDR3 protein is CASSSGLADYNEQFF. In nucleotides, the CDR3 is TGTGCCAGCAGCTCGGGACTAGCGGACTACAATGAGCAGTTCTTC.

The V gene is TRBV27, the J gene TRBJ2-1; TRBD2 agrees at 9 bases. V lost 3 bases to trimming and J lost 9 bases; unmatched junction nucleotides: 9. The CDR3 covers 15 residues. Per germline, CDR1 MNHEY and CDR2 SMNVEV (reference sequence). Here the CDR3 reads CASSFELAGGSEQFF. CDR3 in DNA: TGTGCCAGCAGTTTCGAACTAGCGGGTGGTTCTGAGCAGTTCTTC.

This clone was counted a single time. The chain recombines TRBV30 with TRBJ1-1; no clear D. Germline V gene data show CDR1 as GTSNPN and CDR2 as SVGIG (reference sequence). Deletions cut 0 bases from V and 6 bases from J, with 17 bases between. This CDR3 is built from 15 residues. The CDR3 sequence is CAWSVGDRMGAEAFF. CDR3 nucleotides: TGTGCCTGGAGTGTAGGCGACCGAATGGGCGCTGAAGCTTTCTTT.

The DNA of the CDR3 is TGCGCCAGCAGCTTGAGTTCCATGGGCGGGGGGGCAAGAGAGCAGTTCTTC. It specifies CASSLSSMGGGAREQFF. This chain joins TRBV5-1 and TRBJ2-1; TRBD2 matches at 9 bases. Trimming cost V 1 base and J 10 bases; bases outside gene matches: 15. The CDR3 totals 17 residues. In germline, CDR1 is SGHRS, CDR2 YFSETQ.

The V gene is TRBV28, the J gene TRBJ1-2, with D possibly TRBD1 on 5 matching bases. CDR1 is MDHEN and CDR2 is SYDVKM in the germline V gene. V lost 7 bases and J 7 bases, leaving 13 bases between the germline ends. This CDR3 region has 12 residues. The CDR3 DNA sequence: TGTGCCAGCAACCCGGTAGGGGTTGGCTACACCTTC. Amino acids: CASNPVGVGYTF.

J is TRBJ2-1 and V is TRBV6-1; TRBD2 might be the D (5 bases). Germline V gene sequence: CDR1 MNHNS, CDR2 SASEGT. V was shortened by 4 bases and J by 7 bases, with 5 bases between the two germline ends. The CDR3 consists of 11 residues. CDR3 nucleotides: TGTGCCAGCAGTGGAGGGAATGAGCAGTTCTTC. Translating gives CASSGGNEQFF.

This chain links TRBV5-1 with TRBJ2-7, with D possibly being TRBD2 (7 bases). Trimming took off 0 bases at V and 1 base at J, with 11 bases between the two ends. This CDR3 has 15 residues. The germline CDR1 and CDR2 sequences are SGHRS and YFSETQ. CDR3 sequence: CASSLAAGASYEQYF. CDR3 in DNA: TGCGCCAGCAGCTTGGCCGCGGGGGCTTCCTACGAGCAGTACTTC. Filled out from reference TRBV5-1 and TRBJ2-7, the complete variable domain reads KAGVTQTPRYLIKTRGQQVTLSCSPISGHRSVSWYQQTPGQGLQFLFEYFSETQRNKGNFPGRFSGRQFSNSRSEMNVSTLELGDSALYLCASSLAAGASYEQYFGPGTRLTVT.

This clone appeared a single time. One end of the junction fails to match germline, which may point to a read error. Other DNA variants within this sample encode the same CDR3. V and J are TRBV28 and TRBJ1-6, with D perhaps TRBD1 (5 bases). Per germline, CDR1 MDHEN and CDR2 SYDVKM. CDR3 length: 17 residues. CDR3 amino acids: CASRLRQSSSYNSPLHF. DNA for the CDR3: TGTGCCAGCAGACTAAGACAGTCCAGCTCCTATAATTCCCCCCTCCACTTT.

The sample holds a few counts of this clone. The chain is built from TRBV30 and TRBJ1-1, with D tentatively TRBD1 (5 bases). The CDR3 totals 13 residues. V lost 2 bases and J 2 bases, leaving 9 bases between the germline ends. Germline CDR1 is GTSNPN and CDR2 is SVGIG (reference sequence). The CDR3 region has the DNA TGTGCCTGGAGTAAGGGGCCTAACACTGAAGCTTTCTTT. Its protein is CAWSKGPNTEAFF.

The chain couples TRBV27 to TRBJ1-1; TRBD1 might be the D (6 bases). The CDR3 is made up of 15 amino acids. The germline V and J ends were trimmed by 5 bases and 0 bases, with 13 bases remaining between them. From germline, CDR1 is MNHEY and CDR2 SMNVEV (reference sequence). The chain's CDR3 is CASSENRVMNTEAFF. The DNA for the CDR3 is TGTGCCAGCAGTGAGAACAGGGTAATGAACACTGAAGCTTTCTTT.

The genes are TRBV28 and TRBJ2-7, with 10 bases that match TRBD2. Germline loops: CDR1 MDHEN, CDR2 SYDVKM. CDR3 length: 17 amino acids. Unmatched junction bases numbered 11, after V lost 4 bases and J lost 2 bases. The CDR3 nucleotides read TGTGCCAGCAGTTCCACCTACGAGAGCGGGGGGGCCTACGAGCAGTACTTC. Translated, it gives CASSSTYESGGAYEQYF.

The V call is TRBV7-7, the J call TRBJ2-7; 10 bases fit TRBD2. V was clipped by 5 bases and J by 0 bases; unmatched bases: 10. Germline V lookup: CDR1 SSHAT, CDR2 FNYEAQ (reference sequence). This CDR3 comprises 17 residues. The CDR3 loop is CASSPLAGASSSYEQYF. CDR3 bases: TGTGCCAGCAGCCCGCTAGCGGGGGCTTCGAGCTCCTACGAGCAGTACTTC. The complete variable domain, with remaining parts taken from reference TRBV7-7 and TRBJ2-7, reads GAGVSQSPRYKVTKRGQDVTLRCDPISSHATLYWYQQALGQGPEFLTYFNYEAQPDKSGLPSDRFSAERPEGSISTLTIQRTEQRDSAMYRCASSPLAGASSSYEQYFGPGTRLTVT.